This entry is about one T cell receptor (beta chain). Antigen: not known. This sample stems from a study of CD8 T cells in ankylosing spondylitis. Study-level results: Made up of fewer than 10 highly homologous variants, a TCR beta motif appeared characteristic of ankylosing spondylitis blood.

Trimming removed 3 bases from V and 6 bases from J, with 17 bases in between. The length of the CDR3 is 16 residues. Looked up from germline, CDR1 is MRHNA and CDR2 is SNTAGT. A quantitative 5'-RACE method, one with molecular barcodes, was used to make TCR beta libraries. TCRdb used MiXCR to reprocess the 5' RACE reads, holding one entry per CDR3 protein. The data hold over 130,000 distinct CDR3 sequences, with approximately 48% observed a single time. J is TRBJ2-2 and V is TRBV6-4; possible D gene TRBD2, 6 bases. The sequencing sample was made of synovial fluid, either unsorted or a sorted T cell fraction (not recorded which). This sequence originates from a male donor with ankylosing spondylitis. This CDR3 reads CASSEQIGSSAGELFF. CDR3 sequence (DNA): TGTGCCAGCAGTGAACAAATCGGGAGTTCGGCCGGGGAGCTGTTTTTT.